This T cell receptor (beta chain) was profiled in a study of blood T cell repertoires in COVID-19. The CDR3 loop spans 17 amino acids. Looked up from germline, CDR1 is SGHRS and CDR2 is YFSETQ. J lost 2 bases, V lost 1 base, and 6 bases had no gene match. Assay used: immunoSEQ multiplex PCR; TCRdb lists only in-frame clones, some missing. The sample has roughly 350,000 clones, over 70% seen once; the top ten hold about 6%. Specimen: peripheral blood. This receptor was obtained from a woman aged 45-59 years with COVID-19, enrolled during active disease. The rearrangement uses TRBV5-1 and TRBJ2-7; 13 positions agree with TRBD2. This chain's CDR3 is CASSLSRGLAGTYEQYF. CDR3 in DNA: TGCGCCAGCAGCTTGTCTCGGGGACTAGCGGGGACCTACGAGCAGTACTTC.